This record concerns one T cell receptor beta chain sequence. This CDR3 is built from 13 residues. CDR1 and CDR2 from the germline V gene are MNHNS and SASEGT. V shed 0 bases and J shed 12 bases, with 14 bases lying between them. The entry originates in a study of blood T cells in healthy people across ages. Primed by a sample-barcoded 5' primer and a J-beta primer mix, a second PCR proceeded for 7 to 11 cycles. All samples yielded 2.5 million or more CDR3-containing paired-end reads. From the 5' RACE reads, TCRdb called clonotypes with MiXCR, one entry per CDR3 protein. The sample contains 1.4 million to 1.5 million distinct CDR3 sequences, about 40% of which appear only once. Total RNA was isolated from each sample in quantities of at least 6 micrograms.

The sequenced sample was blood. The chain carries TRBV6-1 and TRBJ1-1, with a weak D call TRBD1 (5 bases). This clonotype originated in a woman under 30 in good health. The CDR3 loop reads CASSEARGRPTFF. Here the CDR3 DNA reads TGTGCCAGCAGTGAAGCCCGGGGCAGGCCCACTTTCTTT.